This TCR beta chain came from a study of T cell repertoires in cytomegalovirus infection. Study-level information: Public signatures in TCR beta pointed to CMV infection and matching HLA type.

Of note for this clonotype: No antigen is known for it.

V lost 8 bases and J lost 0, with 12 bases in between. Germline V lookup: CDR1 ENHRY, CDR2 SYGVKD. The CDR3 runs to 14 residues. TCRdb itself ran the reads through MiXCR, one entry per CDR3 protein. The data hold 500,000 or so distinct CDR3 sequences, with more than 15% observed a single time. General study findings and limits: Cumulative public TCR beta family frequency identified CMV carriers with the relevant HLA. Dominating the ex vivo response were TCR beta clonotypes that were CMV-specific and HLA-C-restricted.

This TCR was recovered from a human donor in good health (CMV status not recorded). Some clones in this sample may be carry-over from other donors' samples. The specimen was CD8+ T cells from PBMCs. The V gene is TRBV10-3, the J gene TRBJ2-3, with D perhaps TRBD1 or TRBD2 (5 bases each). The DNA of the CDR3 is TGTGCCATCCGAGGCCGGGACAGCACAGATACGCAGTATTTT. Translated: CAIRGRDSTDTQYF.